The 15 T cell receptor beta chains reported below all come from one sample, sequenced in a study of regulatory dendritic cells for organ transplantation. The method was immunoSEQ multiplex PCR; TCRdb's version includes in-frame clones alone and lacks a portion of them. The table shows some 11,000 clones, with 74% occurring only once. These TCRs' antigens remain unknown. Sorted subsets were CFSE-labeled and cultured less than six days with allogeneic dendritic cells. Sequenced: naive CD4+ T cells from blood cultured with regulatory dendritic cells. The subset denotes: CD45RA+ naive T cells. The receptors derive from a human donor in good health.

This chain joins TRBV6-5 and TRBJ2-7; TRBD2 matches at 10 bases. The CDR3 sequence is 15 residues long. CDR1 is MNHEY, CDR2 SVGAGI, per germline. V shed 4 bases, J shed 4 bases, and the junction held 7 bases outside the gene matches. Written as DNA, the CDR3 is TGTGCCAGCAGTTTAAACAGCGGGGGGGGGTACGAGCAGTACTTC. It codes for CASSLNSGGGYEQYF.

The chain has TRBV5-1 and TRBJ2-2; TRBD2 agrees at 12 bases. V was pared by 0 bases and J by 0 bases, with 3 bases of the junction left unmatched. The CDR3 is made up of 18 amino acids. CDR1 is SGHRS and CDR2 is YFSETQ in the germline V gene. This CDR3 is CASSLAGTSGSNTGELFF. The CDR3, as DNA: TGCGCCAGCAGCTTGGCCGGGACTAGCGGGTCGAACACCGGGGAGCTGTTTTTT.

This clone was counted between two and nine times. The DNA of the CDR3 is TGTGCCAGCAGTGTTAGTTTCTCTAATGAAAAACTGTTTTTT. It codes for CASSVSFSNEKLFF. The V and J genes are TRBV2 and TRBJ1-4, with D uncertain. The V and J ends lost 4 bases and 3 bases respectively, with 9 bases between them. This CDR3 is 14 amino acids long. From germline, CDR1 is SNHLY and CDR2 FYNNEI.

The rearrangement uses TRBV13 and TRBJ2-2; 8 positions match TRBD2. CDR1 and CDR2 (germline): PRHDT, FYEKMQ (reference sequence). Unmatched junction bases numbered 9, after V lost 4 bases and J lost 5 bases. The CDR3 has 16 amino acids. The CDR3 loop is CASSSGGAIGTGELFF. For the CDR3, the DNA is TGTGCCAGCAGCTCCGGGGGGGCCATCGGTACCGGGGAGCTGTTTTTT.

This clone appeared a few times. J is TRBJ1-5 and V is TRBV19; the match to TRBD1 covers 10 bases. The CDR3 totals 16 residues. Germline V lookup: CDR1 LNHDA, CDR2 SQIVND (reference sequence). J lost 5 bases, V lost 7 bases, and 11 bases had no gene match. CDR3 region: CASISLGDRGYQPQHF. The CDR3 nucleotides read TGTGCCAGTATCAGTTTAGGGGACAGGGGATATCAGCCCCAGCATTTT.

The V call is TRBV10-3, the J call TRBJ1-4; D is unresolved. V lost 3 bases and J lost 2, with 13 bases in between. Germline CDR1 reads ENHRY; CDR2 reads SYGVKD. The CDR3 runs 16 residues. The CDR3 coding sequence is TGTGCCATCAGTGATTCAAGGACTGTGACTAATGAAAAACTGTTTTTT. This encodes CAISDSRTVTNEKLFF.

The count of this clone is one. This chain connects TRBV2 to TRBJ2-5; a possible D gene is TRBD2 (5 bases). Germline V gene data show CDR1 as SNHLY and CDR2 as FYNNEI. Trimming took off 6 bases at V and 5 bases at J, with 10 bases between the two ends. The CDR3 has 12 amino acids. The CDR3, as DNA: TGTGCCAGCAGCCGGGGAGTGGAGACCCAGTACTTC. Protein: CASSRGVETQYF.

This chain uses TRBV6-1 with TRBJ1-5; tentatively, D is TRBD1 (5 bases). Trimming took 3 bases from V and 5 from J, leaving 17 bases between them. Germline V gene sequence: CDR1 MNHNS, CDR2 SASEGT. The CDR3 length is 16 residues. In nucleotides, the CDR3 is TGTGCCAGCAGTGACGCAGGGCCGGCGGGACATCAGCCCCAGCATTTT. Protein product: CASSDAGPAGHQPQHF.

This clone was picked up a small number of times. Here the CDR3 DNA reads TGTGCCAGTAGTACAACAGGGGGCCGACTGAACACTGAAGCTTTCTTT. Amino acids: CASSTTGGRLNTEAFF. The chain uses TRBV19 and TRBJ1-1, with TRBD1 identical over 9 bases. Germline values: CDR1 LNHDA, CDR2 SQIVND (reference sequence). CDR3 length: 16 amino acids. The trim removed 4 bases at V and 0 bases at J, leaving 6 bases unmatched.

The genes are TRBV18 and TRBJ2-2; D is perhaps TRBD1 (6 bases). Germline lookup yields CDR1 KGHSH and CDR2 LQKENI. The CDR3 is made up of 16 amino acids. V lost 1 base to trimming and J lost 2 bases, with 11 bases between them. The CDR3 is CASSPRGQGNTGELFF. DNA for the CDR3: TGTGCCAGCTCACCACGGGGACAAGGAAACACCGGGGAGCTGTTTTTT. The whole variable domain, filled in from reference TRBV18 and TRBJ2-2, reads NAGVMQNPRHLVRRRGQEARLRCSPMKGHSHVYWYRQLPEEGLKFMVYLQKENIIDESGMPKERFSAEFPKEGPSILRIQQVVRGDSAAYFCASSPRGQGNTGELFFGEGSRLTVL.

This sequence joins TRBV6-1 and TRBJ1-1; 8 bases fit TRBD1. This CDR3 has 13 residues. In germline, CDR1 is MNHNS, CDR2 SASEGT. V shed 6 bases and J 2 bases; nucleotides not matched to a gene: 2. The CDR3 nucleotides are TGTGCCAGCAGGGGACAGGTAAACACTGAAGCTTTCTTT. As protein: CASRGQVNTEAFF.

The chain joins TRBV4-2 to TRBJ1-4; D is perhaps TRBD1 (6 bases). Trimming stripped 8 bases from V and 7 bases from J, with 17 bases between. CDR1 is LGHNA, CDR2 YNFKEQ, per germline. CDR3 length: 14 amino acids. The CDR3 DNA reads as TGTGCCAGCGGCGAGGATTGGGGGCGTGAAAAACTGTTTTTT. Translated: CASGEDWGREKLFF.

V usage is TRBV6-5 and J usage is TRBJ2-7; 11 bases are shared with TRBD2. The CDR3 covers 14 residues. Trimming took 6 bases from V and 4 from J; bases not matched to a gene: 5. Germline CDR1 and CDR2: MNHEY and SVGAGI. CDR3 residues: CASRPGTSGYEQYF. CDR3 DNA sequence: TGTGCCAGCAGACCCGGGACTAGCGGATACGAGCAGTACTTC.

The chain joins TRBV6-5 to TRBJ2-7; possible D gene TRBD2, 5 bases. This CDR3 region has 14 residues. The ends were cut back, 5 bases at V and 0 bases at J, with 11 bases in the middle. The germline V gene encodes CDR1 MNHEY and CDR2 SVGAGI. The CDR3 spells CASSAAGASYEQYF. CDR3 nucleotides: TGTGCCAGCAGTGCCGCGGGTGCCTCCTACGAGCAGTACTTC.

The V and J genes are TRBV5-1 and TRBJ2-5; TRBD1 matches at 11 bases. Germline loops: CDR1 SGHRS, CDR2 YFSETQ. The CDR3 spans 18 residues. V shed 0 bases and J 5 bases; nucleotides not matched to a gene: 12. CDR3 DNA: TGCGCCAGCAGCTTGGCAGGACAGGGGGCGCGGGCGGGCGAGACCCAGTACTTC. Its protein is CASSLAGQGARAGETQYF.